This T cell receptor (beta chain) was recovered during a study of cytotoxic CD8 clonotypes in ibrutinib-treated CLL (TCRdb year 2021). Notes on the research overall: The cohort included approximately 15 treatment-naive and approximately eleven relapsed/refractory patients; 17 to 18 were IGHV unmutated. Partial responses were observed in around 25 patients and complete responses in 2; after a median follow-up of around 68 months, remission was maintained in 15 or so patients and progression was observed in approximately 12. Samples at response were collected after a median of about twelve months of treatment, with a range of about 6 to 36 months. An average of 255,043 productive templates and roughly 94,000 productive rearrangements was obtained per sample. Of the 86 people in the trial, about two dozen had longitudinal samples available. Cryopreserved peripheral blood mononuclear cells were obtained prior to treatment, at the time of response, and at either disease progression or sustained remission. Patients were still on ibrutinib when every remission and progressive disease sample was collected.

Interpreted using the paper, the time point label stands for: approximately 25 months on ibrutinib. For TCR beta library preparation, roughly 2.2 micrograms of genomic DNA were isolated from cryopreserved PBMCs. High-throughput TCR beta sequencing was performed on longitudinal blood samples from CLL patients receiving ibrutinib monotherapy. The patients took part in an open-label, single-center phase 2 trial of ibrutinib monotherapy. A note on this clone: Its specific antigen is unknown. Per-base qualities were not stored, and no clone one base away is much larger.

A MiSeq instrument was used for deep resolution sequencing, which targeted depths ranging from 1 in 1 million up to 1 in 200,000 T cells, with coverage averaging 10x for each clonotype. The immunoSEQ hsTCRB Kit was used to generate the TCR beta libraries. As for how the authors treated the data: The data were analyzed with ImmunoSEQ Analyzer and ImmunoSEQ Data Assistant, and V, D and J gene assignments followed IMGT definitions. Clonality was computed as one minus normalized Shannon entropy of productive rearrangement frequencies, ranging from 0 to 1. Only overrepresented clonotypes making up at least 0.05% of the repertoire of each patient were included in the public clonotype analysis. Repertoires from approximately 13 age-matched healthy donors in immuneACCESS were used as clonality controls. Imported from immuneACCESS, the table was reduced by TCRdb to in-frame sequences with V and J called. These copies leave out some clones; in studies compared against another copy, an unresolved V gene accounts for under half, and the cause of the remainder is not known. From that table come the V and J calls and clone size; the DNA was used to work out D and trimming. For this sample there are 23,000 or so clones; about 70% appear just once. The ten largest clones represent around 30% of the sample.

What the work shows at the level of the full study, not this receptor alone: Lymph node repertoires were not examined, and the timing of sampling was not matched between patients in sustained remission and those whose disease progressed. Public clonotypes were rare and either shrank or stayed stable during treatment, and the rise in clonality at ibrutinib response reflected expansion of private clonotypes. Clonality increased at ibrutinib response, stayed stable in sustained remission, and fell back toward baseline at progression. At baseline, clonality was higher than in age-matched healthy donors and showed a strong correlation with circulating CD8+ T-cell counts.

The receptor comes from a human donor with chronic lymphocytic leukemia. The sequences come from PBMCs, collected after 24 months of ibrutinib treatment.

The CDR3: CASIRDANEKLFF. The sequence in DNA is TGTGCCAGCATTCGGGATGCTAATGAAAAACTGTTTTTT. The chain joins TRBV6-1 to TRBJ1-4; no confident D gene assignment can be made. The germline V gene sets CDR1 to MNHNS and CDR2 to SASEGT. The V and J ends are trimmed by 7 bases and 3 bases, leaving 9 bases between them. The CDR3 holds 13 amino acids from the cysteine to the phenylalanine. Only the CDR3 region is kept as DNA, spanning 39 bases read in frame from base 1.